This TCR beta chain was sequenced during a study of blood T cell repertoires in COVID-19 (dated by TCRdb to the early 2020s). Turning to the overall study: Samples from collaborators originated in the United States, Italy and Spain and spanned both the acute and convalescent phases of COVID-19. The repertoires were released in a freely available public database intended as a resource for research on the immune response to SARS-CoV-2. Where HLA class I and class II types were available, the types were taken from metadata supplied by the sample provider, not from assay-based typing. Deeply sampled blood TCRbeta repertoires from subjects exposed to, actively infected with, or recovered from COVID-19 were included in the dataset. Nearly every sample came with metadata listing a de-identified subject ID, COVID-19 status, age in years and sex. The prospective study material was composed of cDNA or gDNA derived from T cells, B-cell-depleted T cells, or PBMCs. The samples were drawn from two sources: the first 160 participants of the ongoing ImmuneRACE study, and 1,000 to 1,500 subjects contributed by 6 global collaborators. What the research found in general, with its limitations: How much clinical and demographic metadata was included differed by source and by participant, and the metadata was provided uncurated.

A second Seattle source provided samples from volunteer blood donors who had recovered from COVID-19. The collaborating institutions used their own protocols to collect whole blood in K2EDTA tubes. Collaborator samples were shipped for TCRbeta analysis as frozen whole blood, isolated PBMCs, or DNA extracted from either sample type. TCRbeta CDR3 regions were amplified from genomic DNA by means of the immunoSEQ Assay, a bias-controlled multiplex PCR. Per the source publication's procedure: Nucleated cell counts per sample were estimated from amplification of reference gene primers within the assay. To quantify the absolute abundance of each unique TCRbeta CDR3 rearrangement, sequence reads were collapsed and filtered. For each sample, productive Simpson clonality was calculated as the square root of Simpson's diversity index over productive rearrangements. As stored in TCRdb, this immuneACCESS dataset retains in-frame rearrangements with V and J assigned. A fraction of the clones does not appear; measured against another copy, unresolved V genes explain less than half of the discrepancy, and the remainder lacks a known reason. V, J and clone size are taken as reported in that table, and D and trimming were inferred from the DNA itself. The sample yields a few hundred thousand clones; 83% were counted once. The ten top clones hold roughly 4.6% of the sample.

The CDR3 holds 17 amino acids from the cysteine to the phenylalanine. Just the 51-base CDR3 DNA is kept, in frame starting at base 1. The germline V gene specifies SGHNT as CDR1 and YENEEA as CDR2. The germline V end is reduced by 0 bases and the J end by 6 bases; junction bases left unmatched: 7. Note on this clone: Its antigen is still unknown. Base qualities are not provided; no much larger clone lies one nucleotide away.

The chain was built from TRBV11-3 and TRBJ2-2, with 10 bases in between that match TRBD2. This receptor was taken from a man between 60 and 75 years old who had recovered from COVID-19. The material sequenced was peripheral blood. The CDR3 protein sequence reads: CASSLDVTSGKAGELFF. The nucleotides read TGTGCCAGCAGCTTAGATGTCACTAGCGGGAAGGCCGGGGAGCTGTTTTTT.